These T cell receptor beta chains were read from a single sample in a study of blood T cells in healthy people across ages. Via MiXCR, TCRdb re-called the 5' RACE reads, giving one row per CDR3 protein. This sample carries about 760,000 distinct CDR3 sequences, roughly 50% of them seen once, and the ten largest clones take about 26%. Material for sequencing was blood. These receptors were taken from a man aged 35 to 55 in good health. The CDR3 runs from the conserved cysteine through the conserved F or W. Fields, in order: V gene, D gene, clone size, J gene, CDR3 protein, CDR3 DNA. A D gene is named only where the DNA matches it firmly. A row's size may be missing; if present it is once, few, many or a size class.

>TRBV18|TRBD1|once|TRBJ1-2
CASSTGEHYGYTF
TGTGCCAGCTCAACAGGGGAACATTATGGCTACACCTTC
>TRBV27|TRBD1|few|TRBJ2-7
CASSIDRGAYEQYF
TGTGCCAGCAGTATAGACAGGGGTGCCTACGAGCAGTACTTC
>TRBV3-1|NA|NA|TRBJ1-2
CASSQDRAARGYGYTF
TGTGCCAGCAGCCAAGACAGGGCAGCCCGGGGATATGGCTACACCTTC
>TRBV7-2|NA|NA|TRBJ2-1
CASSLEGREQFF
TGTGCCAGCAGCTTGGAGGGGCGGGAGCAGTTCTTC
>TRBV28|TRBD2|NA|TRBJ2-3
CASSLRGRADTQYF
TGTGCCAGCAGTTTACGAGGGAGGGCGGATACGCAGTATTTT
>TRBV29-1|TRBD1|NA|TRBJ2-7
CSVAPDRGYEQYF
TGCAGCGTTGCCCCGGACAGGGGATACGAGCAGTACTTC
>TRBV12-3/TRBV12-4|NA|NA|TRBJ2-3
CASSFGRVVEDTQYF
TGTGCCAGCAGTTTCGGGAGAGTGGTAGAAGATACGCAGTATTTT
>TRBV7-9|NA|NA|TRBJ2-3
CASSLVQATDTQYF
TGTGCCAGCAGCTTAGTCCAAGCGACAGATACGCAGTATTTT
>TRBV10-3|TRBD2|NA|TRBJ2-7
CANSDPQRELFQDEQYF
TGTGCCAACAGTGACCCCCAGCGGGAGTTGTTCCAGGACGAGCAGTACTTC
>TRBV9|NA|NA|TRBJ2-1
CASSSSNPGVVDEQFF
TGTGCCAGCAGCTCATCCAATCCGGGAGTAGTCGATGAGCAGTTCTTC
>TRBV20-1|TRBD2|NA|TRBJ2-1
CSAIAGDSYNEQFF
TGCAGTGCTATAGCGGGGGACTCCTACAATGAGCAGTTCTTC
>TRBV6-2/TRBV6-3|NA|NA|TRBJ2-5
CASRNLWEQETQYF
TGTGCCAGCAGGAACCTCTGGGAGCAAGAGACCCAGTACTTC
>TRBV12-3/TRBV12-4|TRBD1|few|TRBJ1-5
CASSHQQGYGRDGKGLNQPQHF
TGTGCCAGCAGTCATCAACAGGGGTATGGCCGCGATGGGAAGGGCCTGAATCAGCCCCAGCATTTT
>TRBV29-1|TRBD1|NA|TRBJ1-1
CSVGRTGGQTEAFF
TGCAGCGTTGGGAGGACAGGGGGCCAGACTGAAGCTTTCTTT
>TRBV6-2/TRBV6-3|NA|NA|TRBJ2-2
CASRLRGRNTGELFF
TGTGCCAGCAGGCTAAGGGGACGGAACACCGGGGAGCTGTTTTTT
>TRBV18|TRBD1|NA|TRBJ2-6
CASSPDRASVLTF
TGTGCCAGCTCGCCAGACAGGGCCAGCGTCCTGACTTTC
>TRBV6-5|TRBD2|NA|TRBJ2-7
CASSYLAGGSYEQYF
TGTGCCAGCAGTTACCTAGCGGGGGGTTCCTACGAGCAGTACTTC
>TRBV6-6|NA|few|TRBJ2-7
CASSSKTSYEQYF
TGTGCCAGCAGTTCAAAGACTAGCTACGAGCAGTACTTC
>TRBV6-6|NA|NA|TRBJ2-5
CASTKNSAPPETQYF
TGTGCCAGCACTAAAAACTCGGCCCCCCCAGAGACCCAGTACTTC
>TRBV29-1|NA|NA|TRBJ2-3
CSTGGGTGTQYF
TGCAGCACCGGAGGTGGCACAGGTACGCAGTATTTT
>TRBV12-3/TRBV12-4|NA|few|TRBJ2-3
CASSLGRWSTDTQYF
TGTGCCAGCAGTCTCGGACGGTGGAGCACAGATACGCAGTATTTT
>TRBV4-3|NA|once|TRBJ1-1
CASSQGRAGNTEAFF
TGCGCCAGCAGCCAAGGACGGGCAGGGAACACTGAAGCTTTCTTT
>TRBV15|NA|NA|TRBJ1-5
CATSRDRGIQPQHF
TGTGCCACCAGCAGAGATAGGGGGATTCAGCCCCAGCATTTT
>TRBV15|NA|NA|TRBJ2-3
CATSRDGDTTDTQYF
TGTGCCACCAGCAGAGATGGGGACACCACAGATACGCAGTATTTT
>TRBV5-3|TRBD2|many|TRBJ2-1
CARSCKTSGGAEQFF
TGTGCCAGAAGCTGTAAGACTAGCGGGGGGGCTGAGCAGTTCTTC
>TRBV6-2/TRBV6-3|TRBD1|NA|TRBJ2-5
CASSEGQVFQETQYF
TGTGCCAGTTCAGAGGGACAGGTCTTCCAAGAGACCCAGTACTTC
>TRBV12-3/TRBV12-4|NA|few|TRBJ1-2
CASSFNRDPNYGYTF
TGTGCCAGCAGTTTCAACAGGGACCCTAACTATGGCTACACCTTC
>TRBV3-1|NA|NA|TRBJ1-2
CASSQGDSRGADGYTF
TGTGCCAGCAGCCAGGGAGATAGTCGGGGGGCCGACGGCTACACCTTC
>TRBV6-6|NA|NA|TRBJ2-4
CASRQIAKNIQYF
TGTGCCAGCAGACAGATAGCCAAAAACATTCAGTACTTC
>TRBV4-2|TRBD2|NA|TRBJ2-3
CASSQELAGGTDTQYF
TGTGCCAGCAGCCAGGAACTAGCGGGGGGGACAGATACGCAGTATTTT
>TRBV6-2/TRBV6-3|NA|many|TRBJ2-7
CASSYSSGPYEQYF
TGTGCCAGCAGTTACTCGTCGGGGCCCTACGAGCAGTACTTC
>TRBV20-1|NA|few|TRBJ2-7
CSARDRRYGAYEQYF
TGCAGTGCTAGAGATCGACGATACGGGGCCTACGAGCAGTACTTC
>TRBV29-1|NA|NA|TRBJ1-1
CSVGGAGNGEAFF
TGCAGCGTTGGGGGGGCGGGGAACGGTGAAGCTTTCTTT
>TRBV21-1|NA|NA|TRBJ2-6
CASSKSKGTSRSGANVLTF
TGTGCCAGCAGCAAATCGAAGGGGACCTCTCGCTCTGGGGCCAACGTCCTGACTTTC
>TRBV29-1|NA|NA|TRBJ2-7
CSAGGGGSSYEQYF
TGCAGCGCCGGGGGAGGGGGTAGCTCCTACGAGCAGTACTTC
>TRBV29-1|NA|few|TRBJ2-4
CSVDPGDGGPQYF
TGCAGCGTTGATCCAGGTGACGGGGGCCCTCAGTACTTC
>TRBV9|NA|once|TRBJ2-1
CASSVGISYNEQFF
TGTGCCAGCAGCGTAGGGATATCCTACAATGAGCAGTTCTTC
>TRBV5-5|NA|few|TRBJ2-7
CASSFQIYSYEQYF
TGTGCCAGCAGCTTTCAGATTTACTCCTACGAGCAGTACTTC
>TRBV5-1|NA|many|TRBJ2-7
CASSLVVGTYEQYF
TGTGCCAGCAGCTTAGTAGTCGGGACCTACGAGCAGTACTTC
>TRBV9|TRBD2|few|TRBJ2-3
CASSVDPAGGPTDTQYF
TGTGCCAGCAGCGTAGACCCAGCGGGGGGGCCAACAGATACGCAGTATTTT
>TRBV27|TRBD2|NA|TRBJ2-1
CASSFVTSGESEQFF
TGTGCCAGCAGTTTCGTGACTAGCGGGGAGAGTGAGCAGTTCTTC
>TRBV4-3|TRBD1|NA|TRBJ2-5
CANSSGTGQETQYF
TGCGCCAACAGCTCGGGGACAGGCCAAGAGACCCAGTACTTC
>TRBV6-1|TRBD1|once|TRBJ1-1
CASSGQGWSTEAFF
TGTGCCAGCAGTGGACAGGGGTGGAGCACTGAAGCTTTCTTT
>TRBV7-2|NA|NA|TRBJ1-2
CASSSGGRAGYGYTF
TGTGCCAGCAGCTCCGGGGGCAGGGCTGGCTATGGCTACACCTTC
>TRBV29-1|NA|NA|TRBJ2-5
CSVAGVSQETQYF
TGCAGCGTTGCAGGGGTAAGCCAAGAGACCCAGTACTTC
>TRBV12-3/TRBV12-4|NA|NA|TRBJ2-7
CASSLSGNTGAAYEQYF
TGTGCCAGCAGTTTGTCAGGGAACACCGGGGCAGCCTACGAGCAGTACTTC
>TRBV5-1|NA|once|TRBJ1-6
CASSQEGADSPLHF
TGCGCCAGCAGCCAAGAGGGCGCGGATTCACCCCTCCACTTT
>TRBV29-1|TRBD2|NA|TRBJ2-3
CSVDKGLAGSTDTQYF
TGCAGCGTTGATAAGGGACTAGCGGGAAGCACAGATACGCAGTATTTT
>TRBV16|TRBD1|NA|TRBJ1-5
CASSRDRVGAPQHF
TGTGCCAGCAGCCGTGACAGGGTCGGGGCTCCCCAGCATTTT
>TRBV20-1|NA|NA|TRBJ2-5
CSAGGTVATQYF
TGCAGTGCTGGGGGGACAGTCGCGACCCAGTACTTC
>TRBV6-6|TRBD1|NA|TRBJ1-1
CASSSTGINTEAFF
TGTGCCAGCAGTTCGACAGGGATAAACACTGAAGCTTTCTTT
>TRBV6-6|NA|NA|TRBJ1-1
CASSNLREAFF
TGTGCCAGCAGTAACCTGAGGGAAGCTTTCTTT
>TRBV18|NA|NA|TRBJ2-3
CASSPPREEDFADTQYF
TGTGCCAGCTCACCGCCGAGGGAGGAGGATTTCGCAGATACGCAGTATTTT
>TRBV7-6|TRBD2|NA|TRBJ2-3
CASSLGASGGDDTQYF
TGTGCCAGCAGCTTAGGAGCTAGCGGGGGGGATGATACGCAGTATTTT
>TRBV20-1|NA|NA|TRBJ2-1
CSASPRTRNTNEQFF
TGCAGTGCCTCCCCCCGGACCAGAAACACGAATGAGCAGTTCTTC